This passage covers 2 T cell receptor beta chains from one sample sequenced in a study of control samples from healthy donors and cancer patients. Profiled with immunoSEQ multiplex PCR; TCRdb holds only in-frame clones, not every one. This table holds 100,000 to 150,000 clones, more than 85% found once. What was sequenced was blood. The receptors stem from a man aged 18-30 years in good health.

This chain joins TRBV27 and TRBJ1-1; no firm D call. V lost 2 bases, J lost 0 bases, and 7 bases lay in between. Germline V gene data show CDR1 as MNHEY and CDR2 as SMNVEV (reference sequence). CDR3 size: 14 residues. CDR3 in DNA: TGTGCCAGCAGTTTAACCGTCATGAACACTGAAGCTTTCTTT. Protein: CASSLTVMNTEAFF.

This chain joins TRBV9 and TRBJ2-3; tentative D call: TRBD2 (5 bases). This CDR3 has 15 residues. The germline gives CDR1 SGDLS, CDR2 YYNGEE. V lost 4 bases, J lost 1 base, and 13 bases lay in between. The CDR3, as DNA: TGTGCCAGCAGCCCTCGGGGTGTGGGCACAGATACGCAGTATTTT. This gives the protein CASSPRGVGTDTQYF.